The 28 T cell receptor beta chains given below trace back to one sample, sequenced in a study of blood T cell repertoires in COVID-19. The repertoire was sequenced with immunoSEQ multiplex PCR; TCRdb's copy has only in-frame clones and lacks some. Of 100,000 to 150,000 clones listed, approximately 85% are singletons. The sample was peripheral blood. The receptors here all came from an elderly woman with COVID-19, enrolled during active disease.

V gene TRBV5-8 combines with J gene TRBJ2-2; 7 bases align to TRBD2. The CDR3 extends over 16 amino acids. Germline loops: CDR1 SGHTS, CDR2 YDEGEE. The ends lost 4 bases at V and 7 bases at J; junction bases unmatched: 13. The CDR3 here is CASSNGGAAGYGELFF. The CDR3 bases are TGTGCCAGCAGCAACGGGGGAGCAGCGGGGTACGGGGAGCTGTTTTTT.

V gene TRBV5-1 combines with J gene TRBJ2-3, with D unresolved. Between the trimmed V and J ends, which lost 7 bases and 2 bases, there was a span of 14 bases. Looked up from germline, CDR1 is SGHRS and CDR2 is YFSETQ. The CDR3 sequence is 14 residues long. The CDR3: CASGYVGPTDTQYF. The CDR3 DNA reads as TGCGCCAGCGGATATGTTGGGCCCACAGATACGCAGTATTTT.

This chain uses TRBV5-1 with TRBJ2-3, with 10 positions matching TRBD2. The J segment lost 1 base and the V segment lost 2 bases, leaving 10 bases of the junction unmatched. Germline V gene lookup returns CDR1 SGHRS and CDR2 YFSETQ. The CDR3 covers 18 residues. The CDR3 reads CASSLIAGGRLGTDTQYF. In DNA, the CDR3 is TGCGCCAGCAGCTTAATAGCGGGAGGTCGATTAGGCACAGATACGCAGTATTTT. The full variable domain, in which reference TRBV5-1 and TRBJ2-3 provide the parts outside the CDR3, is KAGVTQTPRYLIKTRGQQVTLSCSPISGHRSVSWYQQTPGQGLQFLFEYFSETQRNKGNFPGRFSGRQFSNSRSEMNVSTLELGDSALYLCASSLIAGGRLGTDTQYFGPGTRLTVL.

The table lists this clone with a count of one. This CDR3 reads CASRASQGANQPQHF. The CDR3 region has the DNA TGTGCCAGTAGGGCCTCGCAAGGGGCAAATCAGCCCCAGCATTTT. The chain is built from TRBV19 and TRBJ1-5; TRBD1 might be the D (5 bases). The CDR3 sequence is 15 residues long. Germline V lookup: CDR1 LNHDA, CDR2 SQIVND (reference sequence). The V end lost 6 bases, the J end lost 4 bases, and 16 bases lay between the germline ends.

For the CDR3, the DNA is TGTGCCAGCAGTGGGGGGGAGGGACAAACAAGAAACACCATATATTTT. Translated, it gives CASSGGEGQTRNTIYF. The chain couples TRBV25-1 to TRBJ1-3, with D tentatively TRBD1 (6 bases). V lost 4 bases and J 5 bases, leaving 18 bases between the germline ends. CDR1 and CDR2 (germline): MGHDK, SYGVNS. CDR3 length: 16 amino acids.

The chain uses TRBV4-3 and TRBJ1-1; tentatively, D is TRBD1 (6 bases). The germline gives CDR1 LGHNA, CDR2 YSLEER. The CDR3 totals 13 residues. V dropped 3 bases and J dropped 1 base, with 6 bases sitting between them. For the CDR3, the DNA is TGCGCCAGCAGCCAGACAGGGAACACTGAAGCTTTCTTT. Its protein product is CASSQTGNTEAFF.

CDR3 nucleotide sequence: TGTGCCAGCAGTTCGACAGGGAAAACAGATACGCAGTATTTT. Translated: CASSSTGKTDTQYF. The rearrangement links TRBV6-5 to TRBJ2-3; 7 bases map to TRBD1. CDR1 and CDR2 (germline): MNHEY, SVGAGI. V shed 4 bases, J shed 3 bases, and the junction held 4 bases outside the gene matches. This CDR3 has 14 amino acids.

This chain links TRBV19 with TRBJ2-2, with D perhaps matching TRBD1 (5 bases). The CDR3 totals 12 residues. CDR1 is LNHDA, CDR2 SQIVND, per germline (reference sequence). The ends were cut back, 11 bases at V and 1 base at J, with 8 bases in the middle. The CDR3 DNA sequence: TGTGCCGCCGGACAGAACACCGGGGAGCTGTTTTTT. Amino acid sequence: CAAGQNTGELFF.

V and J are TRBV28 and TRBJ1-5; possibly TRBD1 for D (6 bases). The CDR3 consists of 16 residues. V was pared by 3 bases and J by 0 bases, with 12 bases between. Germline V lookup: CDR1 MDHEN, CDR2 SYDVKM. CDR3 sequence: CASSFRRTVSNQPQHF. In DNA form, the CDR3 reads TGTGCCAGCAGTTTCCGCCGGACAGTTAGCAATCAGCCCCAGCATTTT.

The chain has TRBV10-3 and TRBJ2-6; unclear D gene. Germline V lookup: CDR1 ENHRY, CDR2 SYGVKD. The V gene lost 6 bases and the J gene lost 0 bases, with 12 bases spanning the gap. The CDR3 is 16 residues long. CDR3: CAISRPDGSGANVLTF. The CDR3 bases are TGTGCCATCAGCAGGCCCGACGGCTCTGGGGCCAACGTCCTGACTTTC.

The V gene is TRBV11-2, the J gene TRBJ2-7; 7 bases are a match to TRBD2. Germline trimming cut 4 bases from V and 3 bases from J; bases unmatched to any gene: 3. CDR3 size: 13 residues. Germline CDR1 and CDR2: SGHAT and FQNNGV. This chain's CDR3 is CASSSSGNYEQYF. DNA for the CDR3: TGTGCCAGCAGCTCTAGCGGAAACTACGAGCAGTACTTC. Together with reference TRBV11-2 and TRBJ2-7, the CDR3 gives the full variable domain: EAGVAQSPRYKIIEKRQSVAFWCNPISGHATLYWYQQILGQGPKLLIQFQNNGVVDDSQLPKDRFSAERLKGVDSTLKIQPAKLEDSAVYLCASSSSGNYEQYFGPGTRLTVT.

This chain's CDR3 is CASSLETAREAFF. CDR3 sequence (DNA): TGTGCCAGCAGCTTAGAGACAGCCCGTGAAGCTTTCTTT. The chain recombines TRBV7-8 with TRBJ1-1, with D perhaps matching TRBD1 (5 bases). V shed 1 base and J shed 7 bases, with 10 bases lying between them. Germline lookup yields CDR1 SGHVS and CDR2 FQNEAQ. The CDR3 consists of 13 residues.

The chain couples TRBV4-1 to TRBJ1-2; 9 nucleotides align to TRBD1. V gave up 5 bases and J gave up 9 bases; unmatched junction bases: 7. Per the germline V gene, CDR1 is MGHRA and CDR2 is YSYEKL. The length of the CDR3 is 13 residues. The CDR3 nucleotides read TGCGCCAGCAGCTACGGACAGGGGACGAGCTACACCTTC. As protein: CASSYGQGTSYTF.

A single count supports this clone. The chain carries TRBV6-2 or TRBV6-3 and TRBJ2-5; D unclear. In germline, CDR1 is MNHEY, CDR2 SVGEGT. The V and J ends lost 4 bases and 7 bases respectively, with 10 bases between them. The CDR3 is 12 amino acids. CDR3: CASSSLELTQYF. The CDR3 DNA reads TGTGCCAGCAGTTCCCTCGAGTTGACCCAGTACTTC.

V is TRBV2 and J is TRBJ1-1, with 8 bases lining up with TRBD1. The CDR3 extends over 15 amino acids. Germline V gene data show CDR1 as SNHLY and CDR2 as FYNNEI. J lost 10 bases, V lost 1 base, and 11 bases had no gene match. The CDR3 sequence is CASSEGVLMDRVAFF. The CDR3 DNA is TGTGCCAGCAGTGAAGGCGTACTGATGGACAGGGTAGCTTTCTTT.

This clone came up once. The chain couples TRBV6-5 to TRBJ2-7, with D possibly TRBD1 on 5 matching bases. The germline V and J ends were trimmed by 6 bases and 2 bases, with 17 bases remaining between them. Per germline, CDR1 MNHEY and CDR2 SVGAGI. The CDR3 sequence is 15 residues long. The CDR3 sequence is CASRTLTAGTYEQYF. CDR3 DNA sequence: TGTGCCAGCAGAACCCTAACAGCAGGGACCTACGAGCAGTACTTC.

The chain uses TRBV6-5 and TRBJ2-5, with TRBD1 matching over 9 bases. The CDR3 covers 14 residues. From germline, CDR1 is MNHEY and CDR2 SVGAGI. With 8 bases clipped from V and 4 bases from J, the junction kept 8 bases outside the gene matches. CDR3 coding DNA: TGTGCCAGCGGGGAGGGACAGGGAGGAGAGACCCAGTACTTC. Translated, it gives CASGEGQGGETQYF.

The chain is built from TRBV5-4 and TRBJ1-6, with TRBD1 as a possible D gene (5 bases). Germline CDR1 reads SGHNT; CDR2 reads YYREEE (reference sequence). This CDR3 has 16 residues. The ends were cut back, 2 bases at V and 7 bases at J, with 16 bases in the middle. CDR3 residues: CASSLPTKGRNSPLHF. The CDR3 DNA is TGTGCCAGCAGCTTACCTACTAAGGGGCGGAATTCACCCCTCCACTTT.

The chain joins TRBV19 to TRBJ2-1, with a possible D match to TRBD2 (5 bases). There are 18 residues in the CDR3. Trimming took 5 bases from V and 3 from J, leaving 23 bases between them. From germline, CDR1 is LNHDA and CDR2 SQIVND (reference sequence). CDR3 sequence (DNA): TGTGCCAGTAGTTCGACGGACCTAGCTGATATTAACTACAATGAGCAGTTCTTC. Translated, it gives CASSSTDLADINYNEQFF.

This chain links TRBV19 with TRBJ2-7; TRBD1 matches 7 bases. The CDR3 totals 14 residues. From germline, CDR1 is LNHDA and CDR2 SQIVND (reference sequence). Germline trimming cut 5 bases from V and 3 bases from J; bases unmatched to any gene: 7. Here the CDR3 DNA reads TGTGCCAGTAGTGACGGGACAGCGCACTACGAGCAGTACTTC. Translating gives CASSDGTAHYEQYF.

This clone was seen once. The J gene is TRBJ1-2, the V gene TRBV19; D not certain. This CDR3 is built from 14 residues. Germline CDR1 LNHDA, CDR2 SQIVND (reference sequence). Trimming removed 3 bases from V and 3 bases from J, with 11 bases in between. CDR3 loop: CASSMELFDYGYTF. The CDR3, as DNA: TGTGCCAGTAGTATGGAGTTATTTGACTATGGCTACACCTTC.

This clone was recorded a few times. V gene TRBV2 combines with J gene TRBJ2-4; D remains ambiguous. The V end was cut by 8 bases, the J end by 4 bases, with 9 bases between. This CDR3 is 12 amino acids long. From germline, CDR1 is SNHLY and CDR2 FYNNEI. The chain's CDR3 is CASVKEKNIQYF. The CDR3 coding sequence is TGTGCCAGCGTAAAGGAGAAAAACATTCAGTACTTC.

This chain joins TRBV7-2 and TRBJ2-7; 8 bases match TRBD1. This CDR3 spans 15 amino acids. Losses at the gene ends were 5 bases for V and 5 bases for J; bases not matched to a gene: 11. Germline assignment: CDR1 SGHTA and CDR2 FQGNSA. The CDR3 region is CASSTAGTGPNEQYF. The CDR3 nucleotides read TGTGCCAGCAGCACCGCCGGGACAGGCCCCAACGAGCAGTACTTC.

This clone was seen a few times. The V and J genes are TRBV9 and TRBJ2-2, with TRBD1 matching 8 bases. Per germline, CDR1 SGDLS and CDR2 YYNGEE. V dropped 3 bases and J dropped 5; count of bases not matched to a gene: 6. The CDR3 is made up of 15 amino acids. The CDR3 nucleotides read TGTGCCAGCAGCGAGGGACAGGTCTGGACCGGGGAGCTGTTTTTT. As protein: CASSEGQVWTGELFF.

The chain carries TRBV28 and TRBJ1-1; D may be TRBD1 (6 bases). V gave up 5 bases and J gave up 7 bases, with 14 bases separating them. Germline V gene data show CDR1 as MDHEN and CDR2 as SYDVKM. The CDR3 is 13 residues long. Written as DNA, the CDR3 is TGTGCCAGCAGTCGATACAGGGAGGGTGAAGCTTTCTTT. Translation: CASSRYREGEAFF.

This chain uses TRBV2 with TRBJ2-7; D might be TRBD2 (7 bases). This CDR3 is built from 14 residues. The V and J ends lost 6 bases and 3 bases respectively, with 15 bases between them. CDR1 SNHLY and CDR2 FYNNEI come from the germline V gene. The CDR3 is CASRGGQASYEQYF. CDR3 in DNA: TGTGCCAGCAGGGGGGGGCAGGCCAGCTACGAGCAGTACTTC.

The chain joins TRBV6-2 or TRBV6-3 to TRBJ1-2; 10 bases match TRBD1. CDR3 size: 16 residues. Germline V gene sequence: CDR1 MNHEY, CDR2 SVGEGT. Trimming cost V 7 bases and J 6 bases; bases outside gene matches: 14. The CDR3 loop is CASTPARTGGEDGYTF. In DNA, the CDR3 is TGTGCCAGCACCCCCGCCCGGACAGGGGGGGAGGATGGCTACACCTTC.

The chain is built from TRBV12-3 or TRBV12-4 and TRBJ2-1; 7 bases are shared with TRBD2. The CDR3 loop spans 11 amino acids. V dropped 4 bases and J dropped 15; count of bases not matched to a gene: 6. DNA of the CDR3: TGTGCCAGCAGTTATGGGGGGGAGAGGTTCTTC. It is translated as CASSYGGERFF.